Given below is one T cell receptor beta chain in context. The antigen remains unidentified. Being one base from a much bigger clone, this may be a read error. Genomic DNA of unsorted samples came from some 90 million PBMCs. Libraries were prepared by immunoSEQ multiplex PCR; TCRdb keeps only in-frame clonotypes and omits some of them. This sample has about 560,000 clones, with roughly 72% found just once. This sample is drawn from a study of shared clonotypes between healthy human individuals. Study-level results: Among donors, the sharing of clonotypes was expected to be influenced by sequencing depth.

CDR1 KGHSH and CDR2 LQKENI come from the germline V gene. V was trimmed by 2 bases and J by 10 bases, leaving 17 bases between them. The CDR3 totals 14 residues. The chain combines TRBV18 with TRBJ1-1; the D is unclear. This TCR came from a middle-aged woman in good health. Some clones in this sample may be carry-over from other donors' samples. The sequenced material came from PBMCs. The CDR3 DNA is TGTGCCAGCTCACCAGGGCAGTTGGCAAGGGTAGCTTTCTTT. Protein product: CASSPGQLARVAFF.